These 3 T cell receptor beta chains originate from one sample sequenced in a study of T cell changes during pregnancy in multiple sclerosis. Profiling relied on immunoSEQ multiplex PCR, and the TCRdb table lists in-frame clones only, not all of them. The table shows more than 90,000 clones, with approximately 91% occurring only once. Sequenced material: peripheral blood, taken in the second trimester of pregnancy. The source is a female donor with multiple sclerosis, enrolled in a pregnancy study.

A remark on this clone: At one end the junction does not follow the germline gene, possibly because of a read error. The J gene is TRBJ2-5, the V gene TRBV6-1; 11 bases map to TRBD2. CDR1 and CDR2 from the germline V gene are MNHNS and SASEGT. The CDR3 loop spans 15 amino acids. CDR3 amino acids: CASREGPSGRETQYF. The CDR3 DNA follows: TGTGCCAGCAGGGAAGGACCTAGCGGGAGGGAGACCCAGTACTTC.

This clone was counted a few times. The chain recombines TRBV4-1 with TRBJ2-7; 7 positions match TRBD2. The CDR3 runs 15 residues. Germline-derived CDR1 and CDR2 are MGHRA and YSYEKL. V shed 2 bases and J 3 bases; nucleotides not matched to a gene: 7. CDR3 sequence: CASSQFGLGNYEQYF. The CDR3 DNA sequence: TGCGCCAGCAGCCAATTCGGACTAGGCAACTACGAGCAGTACTTC.

This clone was counted once. This rearrangement joins TRBV6-5 to TRBJ2-7, with TRBD1 identical over 9 bases. This CDR3 is built from 13 residues. J lost 4 bases, V lost 6 bases, and 4 bases had no gene match. Germline CDR1 reads MNHEY; CDR2 reads SVGAGI. CDR3 region: CASRGTGRYEQYF. Here the CDR3 DNA reads TGTGCCAGCAGGGGGACAGGGCGGTACGAGCAGTACTTC.